This T cell receptor beta chain was observed in a study of control samples from healthy donors and cancer patients. Germline CDR1 is MNHEY and CDR2 is SVGAGI. V lost 2 bases and J lost 10; bases outside the gene matches: 4. The CDR3 has 14 amino acids. Sequencing was performed with immunoSEQ multiplex PCR; in TCRdb, only in-frame clones are kept and a portion is missing. The table records fewer than 150,000 clones, approximately 89% of them present only once. This TCR derives from a woman between 18 and 29 years old in good health. The V call is TRBV6-5, the J call TRBJ1-6, with TRBD1 identical over 8 bases. The sequenced sample was blood. CDR3 DNA: TGTGCCAGCAGTTACGGGACAGGAGGGTCACCCCTCCACTTT. It is translated as CASSYGTGGSPLHF.